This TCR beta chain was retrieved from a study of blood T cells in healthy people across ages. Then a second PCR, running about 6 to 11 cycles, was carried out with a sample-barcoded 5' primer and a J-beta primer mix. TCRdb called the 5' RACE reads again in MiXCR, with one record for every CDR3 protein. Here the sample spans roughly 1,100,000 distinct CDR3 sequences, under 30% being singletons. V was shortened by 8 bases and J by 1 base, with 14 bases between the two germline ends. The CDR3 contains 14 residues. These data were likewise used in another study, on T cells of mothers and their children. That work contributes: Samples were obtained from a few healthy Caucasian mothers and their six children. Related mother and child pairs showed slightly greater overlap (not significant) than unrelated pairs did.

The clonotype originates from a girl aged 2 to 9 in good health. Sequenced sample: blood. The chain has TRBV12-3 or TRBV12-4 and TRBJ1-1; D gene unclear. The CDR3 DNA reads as TGTGCCAGCGTTCTGGTTGCTGGGAACACTGAAGCTTTCTTT. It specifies CASVLVAGNTEAFF.